A single sample gave rise to the 6 T cell receptor beta chains below, sequenced in a study of cytomegalovirus exposure and HLA in healthy donors. Amplification used 60 Vbeta primers and 13 Jbeta primers. Generated by immunoSEQ multiplex PCR, the TCRdb table keeps only in-frame clones and is missing some. This table holds 110,000 to 150,000 clones, approximately 79% found once. Sequencing was done on a sample of PBMCs. The receptors were gathered from a man younger than 30 in good health and CMV-seropositive.

The rearrangement joins TRBV5-4 to TRBJ2-3, with TRBD2 identical over 8 bases. Trimming removed 0 bases from V and 7 bases from J; junction bases left unmatched: 7. Germline V gene lookup returns CDR1 SGHNT and CDR2 YYREEE (reference sequence). CDR3 size: 15 residues. The CDR3 protein is CASSLDGGGLHTQYF. Here the CDR3 DNA reads TGTGCCAGCAGCTTGGATGGCGGGGGGCTGCATACGCAGTATTTT.

This clone was picked up one time. This rearrangement joins TRBV18 to TRBJ1-6; 7 bases are a match to TRBD1. The ends lost 4 bases at V and 13 bases at J; junction bases unmatched: 10. The CDR3 sequence is 14 residues long. Germline CDR1 KGHSH, CDR2 LQKENI. The CDR3 region has the DNA TGTGCCAGCTCACTGACAGGGAGCACGTCGCCCCTCCACTTT. It encodes CASSLTGSTSPLHF.

The rearrangement joins TRBV5-1 to TRBJ2-2; tentatively, D is TRBD1 (6 bases). This CDR3 comprises 14 residues. Germline V gene lookup returns CDR1 SGHRS and CDR2 YFSETQ. V lost 1 base to trimming and J lost 6 bases, with 10 bases between them. The CDR3 is CASSLLQGAGELFF. The DNA of the CDR3 is TGCGCCAGCAGCTTGCTACAGGGAGCCGGGGAGCTGTTTTTT.

The rearrangement joins TRBV7-2 to TRBJ1-5; 7 bases agree with TRBD1. The length of the CDR3 is 14 residues. The J segment lost 1 base and the V segment lost 6 bases, leaving 3 bases of the junction unmatched. The germline V gene encodes CDR1 SGHTA and CDR2 FQGNSA. The CDR3 region is CASRLTGSNQPQHF. The CDR3 region has the DNA TGTGCCAGCAGGCTGACAGGGAGCAATCAGCCCCAGCATTTT.

V and J are TRBV28 and TRBJ2-5, with 7 bases matching TRBD2. Per the germline V gene, CDR1 is MDHEN and CDR2 is SYDVKM. V shed 3 bases and J 3 bases; nucleotides not matched to a gene: 13. The CDR3 has 17 amino acids. CDR3: CASSLGTEGGPEETQYF. DNA of the CDR3: TGTGCCAGCAGTTTGGGTACGGAGGGAGGGCCGGAAGAGACCCAGTACTTC.

The chain uses TRBV6-5 and TRBJ1-2; D gene ambiguous. The V and J ends lost 0 bases and 3 bases respectively, with 14 bases between them. Germline CDR1 reads MNHEY; CDR2 reads SVGAGI. The CDR3 totals 16 residues. The CDR3 reads CASSYSFERVDYGYTF. In DNA, the CDR3 is TGTGCCAGCAGTTACTCGTTCGAGAGGGTGGACTATGGCTACACCTTC.